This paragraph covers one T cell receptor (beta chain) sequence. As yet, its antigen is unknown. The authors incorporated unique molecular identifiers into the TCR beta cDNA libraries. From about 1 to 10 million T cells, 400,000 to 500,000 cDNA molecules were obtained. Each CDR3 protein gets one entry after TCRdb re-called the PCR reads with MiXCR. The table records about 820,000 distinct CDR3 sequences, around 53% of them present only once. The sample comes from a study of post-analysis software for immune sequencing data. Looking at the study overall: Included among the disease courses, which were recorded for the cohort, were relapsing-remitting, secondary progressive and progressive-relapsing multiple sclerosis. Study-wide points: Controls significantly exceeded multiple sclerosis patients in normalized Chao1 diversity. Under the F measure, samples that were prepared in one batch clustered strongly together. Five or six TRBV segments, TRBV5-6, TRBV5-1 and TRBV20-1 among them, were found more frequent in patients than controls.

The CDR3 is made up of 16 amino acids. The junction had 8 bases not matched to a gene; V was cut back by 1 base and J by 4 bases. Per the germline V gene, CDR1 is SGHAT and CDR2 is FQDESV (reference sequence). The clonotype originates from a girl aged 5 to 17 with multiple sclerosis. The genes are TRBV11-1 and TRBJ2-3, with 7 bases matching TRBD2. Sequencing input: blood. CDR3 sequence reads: CASSLEVGLGADTQYF. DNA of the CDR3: TGTGCCAGCAGCTTAGAGGTCGGACTAGGAGCAGATACGCAGTATTTT. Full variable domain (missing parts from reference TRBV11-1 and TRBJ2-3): EAEVAQSPRYKITEKSQAVAFWCDPISGHATLYWYRQILGQGPELLVQFQDESVVDDSQLPKDRFSAERLKGVDSTLKIQPAELGDSAMYLCASSLEVGLGADTQYFGPGTRLTVL.